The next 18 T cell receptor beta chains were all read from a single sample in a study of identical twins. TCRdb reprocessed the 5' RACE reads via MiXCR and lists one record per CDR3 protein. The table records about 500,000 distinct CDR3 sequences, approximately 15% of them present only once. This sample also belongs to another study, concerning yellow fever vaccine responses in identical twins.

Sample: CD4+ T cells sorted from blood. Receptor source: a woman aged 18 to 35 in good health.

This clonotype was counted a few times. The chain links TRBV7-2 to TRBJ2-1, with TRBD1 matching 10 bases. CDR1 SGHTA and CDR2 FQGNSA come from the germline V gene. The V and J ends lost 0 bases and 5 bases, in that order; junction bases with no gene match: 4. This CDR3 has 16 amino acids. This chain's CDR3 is CASSLASGTGDNEQFF. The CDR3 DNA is TGTGCCAGCAGCTTAGCGAGCGGGACAGGGGACAATGAGCAGTTCTTC.

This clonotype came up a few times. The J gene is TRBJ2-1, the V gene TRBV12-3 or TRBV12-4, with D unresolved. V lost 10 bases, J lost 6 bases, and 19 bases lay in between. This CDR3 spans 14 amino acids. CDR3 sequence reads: CATHPSRLVNEQFF. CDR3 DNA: TGTGCCACCCATCCATCGCGGCTCGTCAATGAGCAGTTCTTC.

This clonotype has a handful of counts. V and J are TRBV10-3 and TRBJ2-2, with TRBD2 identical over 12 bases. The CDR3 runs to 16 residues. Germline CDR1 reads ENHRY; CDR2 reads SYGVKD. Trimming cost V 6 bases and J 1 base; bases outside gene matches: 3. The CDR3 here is CAIRSGLAGNTGELFF. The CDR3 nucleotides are TGTGCCATCAGATCGGGACTAGCGGGGAACACCGGGGAGCTGTTTTTT.

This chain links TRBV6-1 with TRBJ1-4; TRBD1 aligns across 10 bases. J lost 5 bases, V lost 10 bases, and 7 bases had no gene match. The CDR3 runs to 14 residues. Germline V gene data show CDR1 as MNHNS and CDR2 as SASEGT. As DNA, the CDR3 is TGTGCCATTACACCGGGACAGGGGAATGAAAAACTGTTTTTT. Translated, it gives CAITPGQGNEKLFF.

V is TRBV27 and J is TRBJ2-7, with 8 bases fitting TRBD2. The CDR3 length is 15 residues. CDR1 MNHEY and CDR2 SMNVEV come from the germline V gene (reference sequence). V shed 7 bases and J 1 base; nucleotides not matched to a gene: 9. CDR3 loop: CASTEYRGGSYEQYF. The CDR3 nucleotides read TGTGCCAGCACTGAATATCGGGGGGGATCCTACGAGCAGTACTTC.

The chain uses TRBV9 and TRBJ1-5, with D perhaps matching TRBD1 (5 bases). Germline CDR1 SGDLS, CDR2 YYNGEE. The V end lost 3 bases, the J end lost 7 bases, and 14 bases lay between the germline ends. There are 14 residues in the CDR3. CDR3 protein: CASSAFGGRQPQHF. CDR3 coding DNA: TGTGCCAGCAGCGCCTTCGGGGGAAGGCAGCCCCAGCATTTT.

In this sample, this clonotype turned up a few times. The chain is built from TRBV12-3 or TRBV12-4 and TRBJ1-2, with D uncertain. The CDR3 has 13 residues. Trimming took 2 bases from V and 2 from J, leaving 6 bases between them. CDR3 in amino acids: CASSLTINYGYTF. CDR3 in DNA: TGTGCCAGCAGTTTAACTATCAACTATGGCTACACCTTC.

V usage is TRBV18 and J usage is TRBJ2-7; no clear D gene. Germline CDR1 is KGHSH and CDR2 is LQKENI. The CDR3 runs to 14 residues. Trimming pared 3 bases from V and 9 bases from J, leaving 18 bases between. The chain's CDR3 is CASSPQADFSGQYF. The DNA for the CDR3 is TGTGCCAGCTCACCGCAGGCCGACTTTTCAGGGCAGTACTTC.

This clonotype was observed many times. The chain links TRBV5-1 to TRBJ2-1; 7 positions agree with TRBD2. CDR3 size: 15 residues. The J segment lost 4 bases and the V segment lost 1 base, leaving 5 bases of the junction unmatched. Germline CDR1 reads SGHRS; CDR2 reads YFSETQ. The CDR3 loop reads CASSLYGGGYNEQFF. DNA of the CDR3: TGCGCCAGCAGCTTGTACGGCGGGGGATACAATGAGCAGTTCTTC.

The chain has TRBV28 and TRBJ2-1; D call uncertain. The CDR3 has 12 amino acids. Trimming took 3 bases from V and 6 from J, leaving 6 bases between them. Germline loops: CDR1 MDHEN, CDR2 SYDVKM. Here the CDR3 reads CASSLTPNEQFF. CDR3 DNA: TGTGCCAGCAGTTTGACTCCCAATGAGCAGTTCTTC.

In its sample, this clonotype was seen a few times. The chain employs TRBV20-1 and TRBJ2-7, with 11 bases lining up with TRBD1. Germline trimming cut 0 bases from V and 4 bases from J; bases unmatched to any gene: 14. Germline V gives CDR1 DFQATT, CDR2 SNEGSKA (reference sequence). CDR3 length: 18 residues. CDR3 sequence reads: CSARDHPPGQGARYEQYF. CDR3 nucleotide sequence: TGCAGTGCTAGAGATCACCCACCAGGACAGGGGGCAAGGTACGAGCAGTACTTC.

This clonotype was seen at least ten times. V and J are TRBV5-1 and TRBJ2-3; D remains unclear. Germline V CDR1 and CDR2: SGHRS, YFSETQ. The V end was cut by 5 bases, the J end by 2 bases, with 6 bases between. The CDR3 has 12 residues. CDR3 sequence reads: CASSSDTDTQYF. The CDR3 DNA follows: TGCGCCAGCAGTTCGGACACAGATACGCAGTATTTT.

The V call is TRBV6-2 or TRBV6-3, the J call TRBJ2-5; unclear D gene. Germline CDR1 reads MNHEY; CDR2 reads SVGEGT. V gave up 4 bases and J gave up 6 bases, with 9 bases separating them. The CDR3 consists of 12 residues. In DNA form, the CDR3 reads TGTGCCAGCAGTTCCCTACTCCAGACCCAGTACTTC. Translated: CASSSLLQTQYF.

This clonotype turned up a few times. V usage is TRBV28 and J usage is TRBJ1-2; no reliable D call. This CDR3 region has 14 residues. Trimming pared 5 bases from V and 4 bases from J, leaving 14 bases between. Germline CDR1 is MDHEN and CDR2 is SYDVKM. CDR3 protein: CASSPRGGFYGYTF. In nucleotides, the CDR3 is TGTGCCAGCAGTCCCCGGGGTGGGTTCTATGGCTACACCTTC.

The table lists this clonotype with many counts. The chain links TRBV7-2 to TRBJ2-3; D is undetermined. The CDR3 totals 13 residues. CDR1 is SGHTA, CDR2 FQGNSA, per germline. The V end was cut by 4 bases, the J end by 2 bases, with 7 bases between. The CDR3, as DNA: TGTGCCAGCAGCTCCGCCTTCACAGATACGCAGTATTTT. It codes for CASSSAFTDTQYF.

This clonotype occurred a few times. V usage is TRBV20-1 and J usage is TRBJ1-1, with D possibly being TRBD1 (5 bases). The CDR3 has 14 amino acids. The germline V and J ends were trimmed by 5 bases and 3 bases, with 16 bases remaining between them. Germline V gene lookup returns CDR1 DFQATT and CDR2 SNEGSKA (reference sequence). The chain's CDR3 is CSAEGRGRDTEAFF. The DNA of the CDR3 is TGCAGTGCTGAGGGGAGGGGCCGAGACACTGAAGCTTTCTTT.

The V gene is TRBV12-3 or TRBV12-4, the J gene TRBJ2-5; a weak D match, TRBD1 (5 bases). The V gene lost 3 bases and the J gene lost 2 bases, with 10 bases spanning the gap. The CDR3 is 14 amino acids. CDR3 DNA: TGTGCCAGCAGTTTTTCAGGGAAACAAGAGACCCAGTACTTC. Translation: CASSFSGKQETQYF.

DNA of the CDR3: TGTGCCAGCATCAATTACAGGGGGGATACCGGGGAGCTGTTTTTT. As protein: CASINYRGDTGELFF. The genes are TRBV6-1 and TRBJ2-2; 8 bases align to TRBD1. J lost 5 bases, V lost 7 bases, and 9 bases had no gene match. Germline V gene lookup returns CDR1 MNHNS and CDR2 SASEGT. The CDR3 extends over 15 amino acids.